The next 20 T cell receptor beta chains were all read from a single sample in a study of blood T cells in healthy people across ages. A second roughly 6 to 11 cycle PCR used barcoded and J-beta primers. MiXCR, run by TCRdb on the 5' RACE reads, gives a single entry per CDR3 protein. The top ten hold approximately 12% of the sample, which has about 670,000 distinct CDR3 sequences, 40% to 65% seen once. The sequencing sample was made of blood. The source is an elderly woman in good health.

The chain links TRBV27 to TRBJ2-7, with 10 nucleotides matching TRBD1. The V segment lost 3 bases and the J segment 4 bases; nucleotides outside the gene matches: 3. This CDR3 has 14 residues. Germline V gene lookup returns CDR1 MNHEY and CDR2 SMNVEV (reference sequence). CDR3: CASSLTDRGYEQYF. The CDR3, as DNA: TGTGCCAGCAGTTTGACGGACAGGGGGTACGAGCAGTACTTC.

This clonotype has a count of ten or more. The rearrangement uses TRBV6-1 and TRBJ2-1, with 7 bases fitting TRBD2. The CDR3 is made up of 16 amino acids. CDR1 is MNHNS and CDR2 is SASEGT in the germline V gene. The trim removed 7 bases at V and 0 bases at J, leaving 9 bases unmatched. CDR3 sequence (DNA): TGTGCCAGCACGAAGTCGTGGACTAGCTCCTACAATGAGCAGTTCTTC. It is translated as CASTKSWTSSYNEQFF.

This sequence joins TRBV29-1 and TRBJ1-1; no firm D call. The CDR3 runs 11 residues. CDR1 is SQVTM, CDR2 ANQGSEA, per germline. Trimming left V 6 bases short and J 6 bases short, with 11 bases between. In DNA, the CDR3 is TGCAGCGTGGAAAGGGTGTCTGAAGCTTTCTTT. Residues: CSVERVSEAFF.

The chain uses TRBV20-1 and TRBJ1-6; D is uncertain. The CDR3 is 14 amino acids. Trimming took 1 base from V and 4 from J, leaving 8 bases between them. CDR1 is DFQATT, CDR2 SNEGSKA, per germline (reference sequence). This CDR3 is CSARVALYNSPLHF. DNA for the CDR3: TGCAGTGCTAGAGTTGCACTGTATAATTCACCCCTCCACTTT.

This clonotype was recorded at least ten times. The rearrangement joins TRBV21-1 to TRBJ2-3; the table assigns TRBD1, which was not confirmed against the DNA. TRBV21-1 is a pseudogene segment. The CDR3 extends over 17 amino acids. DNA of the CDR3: TGTGCCAGCAGCCCTTCGCCACAGGGGGATGACGCAGATACGCAGTATTTT. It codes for CASSPSPQGDDADTQYF.

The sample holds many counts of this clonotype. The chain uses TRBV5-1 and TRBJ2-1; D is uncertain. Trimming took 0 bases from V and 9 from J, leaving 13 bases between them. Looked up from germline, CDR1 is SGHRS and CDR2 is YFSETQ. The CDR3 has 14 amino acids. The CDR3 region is CASSLAVGKGEQFF. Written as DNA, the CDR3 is TGCGCCAGCAGCTTGGCCGTAGGGAAGGGTGAGCAGTTCTTC. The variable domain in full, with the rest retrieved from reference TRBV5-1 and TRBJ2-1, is KAGVTQTPRYLIKTRGQQVTLSCSPISGHRSVSWYQQTPGQGLQFLFEYFSETQRNKGNFPGRFSGRQFSNSRSEMNVSTLELGDSALYLCASSLAVGKGEQFFGPGTRLTVL.

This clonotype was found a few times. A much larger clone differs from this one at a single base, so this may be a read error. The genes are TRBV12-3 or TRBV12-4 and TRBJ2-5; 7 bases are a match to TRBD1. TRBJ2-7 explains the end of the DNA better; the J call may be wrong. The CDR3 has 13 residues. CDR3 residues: CVSRDSPWDEQYF. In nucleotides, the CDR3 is TGTGTCAGCAGGGACAGTCCGTGGGACGAGCAGTACTTC.

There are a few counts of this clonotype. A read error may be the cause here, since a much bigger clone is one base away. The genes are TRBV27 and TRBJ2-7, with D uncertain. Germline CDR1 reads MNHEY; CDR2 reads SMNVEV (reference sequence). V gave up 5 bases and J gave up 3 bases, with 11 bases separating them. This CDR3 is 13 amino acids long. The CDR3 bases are TGTGCCAGCAGTGTATTGGTCGACTACGAGCAGTACTTC. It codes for CASSVLVDYEQYF.

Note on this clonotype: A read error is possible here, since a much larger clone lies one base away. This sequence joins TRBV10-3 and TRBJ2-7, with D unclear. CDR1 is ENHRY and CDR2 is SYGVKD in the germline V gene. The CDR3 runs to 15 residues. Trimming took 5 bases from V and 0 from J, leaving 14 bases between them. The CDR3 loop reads CAISSPHGSSYEQYF. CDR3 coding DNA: TGTGCCATCAGTAGCCCCCATGGCAGCTCCTACGAGCAGTACTTC.

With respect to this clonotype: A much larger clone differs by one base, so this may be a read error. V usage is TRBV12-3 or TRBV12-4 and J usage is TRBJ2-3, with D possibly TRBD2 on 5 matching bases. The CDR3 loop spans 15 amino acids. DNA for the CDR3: TGTGCCAGCAGCCGTGGTGGAGGAACCACAGATACGGAGTATTTT. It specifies CASSRGGGTTDTEYF.

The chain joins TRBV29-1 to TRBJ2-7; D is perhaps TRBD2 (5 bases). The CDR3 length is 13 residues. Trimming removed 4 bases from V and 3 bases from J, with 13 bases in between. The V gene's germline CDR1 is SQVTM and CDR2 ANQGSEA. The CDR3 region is CSVGPGKSYEQYF. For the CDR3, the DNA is TGCAGCGTTGGCCCGGGAAAAAGCTACGAGCAGTACTTC.

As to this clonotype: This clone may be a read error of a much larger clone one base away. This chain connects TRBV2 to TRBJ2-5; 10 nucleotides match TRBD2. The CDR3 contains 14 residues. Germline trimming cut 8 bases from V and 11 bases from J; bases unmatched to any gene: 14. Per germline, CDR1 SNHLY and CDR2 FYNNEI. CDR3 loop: CASRPSGSWNEQYF. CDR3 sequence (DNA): TGTGCCAGCCGACCTAGCGGGAGCTGGAATGAGCAGTACTTC.

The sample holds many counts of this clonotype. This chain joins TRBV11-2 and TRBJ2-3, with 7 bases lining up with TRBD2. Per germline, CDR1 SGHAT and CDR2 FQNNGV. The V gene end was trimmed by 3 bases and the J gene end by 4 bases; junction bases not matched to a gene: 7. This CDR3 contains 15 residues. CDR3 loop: CASSFRTRNADTQYF. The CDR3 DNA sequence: TGTGCCAGCAGCTTCCGGACTAGAAACGCAGATACGCAGTATTTT.

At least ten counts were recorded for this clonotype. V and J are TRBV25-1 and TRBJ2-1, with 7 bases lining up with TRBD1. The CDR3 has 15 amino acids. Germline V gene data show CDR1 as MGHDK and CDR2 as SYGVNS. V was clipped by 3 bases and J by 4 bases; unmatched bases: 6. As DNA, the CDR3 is TGTGCCAGCAGTGATTCCGGGACAGCTTACAATGAGCAGTTCTTC. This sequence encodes CASSDSGTAYNEQFF.

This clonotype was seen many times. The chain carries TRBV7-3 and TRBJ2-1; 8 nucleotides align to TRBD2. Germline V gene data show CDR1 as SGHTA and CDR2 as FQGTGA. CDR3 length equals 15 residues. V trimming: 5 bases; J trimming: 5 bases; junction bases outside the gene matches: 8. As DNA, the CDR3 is TGTGCCAGCAGCCCCCTCGGGGGGGCCAACAATGAGCAGTTCTTC. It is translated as CASSPLGGANNEQFF.

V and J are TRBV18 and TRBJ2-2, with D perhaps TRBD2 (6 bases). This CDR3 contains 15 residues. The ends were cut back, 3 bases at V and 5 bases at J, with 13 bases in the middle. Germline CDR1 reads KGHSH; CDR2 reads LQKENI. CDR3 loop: CASSPRDWRTGELFF. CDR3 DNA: TGTGCCAGCTCACCCAGGGACTGGAGGACCGGGGAGCTGTTTTTT.

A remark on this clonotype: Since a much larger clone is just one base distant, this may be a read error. The CDR3 DNA follows: TGTGCCGGCAGCTTCCGATTGCTCTCCTACGAGCAGTACTTC. It codes for CAGSFRLLSYEQYF. This chain links TRBV7-2 with TRBJ2-7, with D hard to call. Germline CDR1 is SGHTA and CDR2 is FQGNSA. The CDR3 totals 14 residues.

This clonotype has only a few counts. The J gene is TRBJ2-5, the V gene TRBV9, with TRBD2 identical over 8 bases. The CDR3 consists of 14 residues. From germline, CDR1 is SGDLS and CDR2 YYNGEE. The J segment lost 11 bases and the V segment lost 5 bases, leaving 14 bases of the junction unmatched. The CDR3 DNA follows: TGTGCCAGCAGTGCGGGACTAGGATTTAATGAGCAGTACTTC. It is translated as CASSAGLGFNEQYF.

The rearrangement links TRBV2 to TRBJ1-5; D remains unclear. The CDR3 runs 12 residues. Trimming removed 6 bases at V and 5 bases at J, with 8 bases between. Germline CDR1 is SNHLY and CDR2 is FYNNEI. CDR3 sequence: CASRVFDQPQHF. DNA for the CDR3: TGTGCCAGCAGGGTCTTCGATCAGCCCCAGCATTTT.

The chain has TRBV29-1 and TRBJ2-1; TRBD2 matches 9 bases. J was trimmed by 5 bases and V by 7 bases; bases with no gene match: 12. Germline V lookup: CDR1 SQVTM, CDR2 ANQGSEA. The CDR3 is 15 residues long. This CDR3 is CSGSSGVRTNNEQFF. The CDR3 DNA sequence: TGCAGCGGGTCTAGCGGGGTACGGACAAACAATGAGCAGTTCTTC.